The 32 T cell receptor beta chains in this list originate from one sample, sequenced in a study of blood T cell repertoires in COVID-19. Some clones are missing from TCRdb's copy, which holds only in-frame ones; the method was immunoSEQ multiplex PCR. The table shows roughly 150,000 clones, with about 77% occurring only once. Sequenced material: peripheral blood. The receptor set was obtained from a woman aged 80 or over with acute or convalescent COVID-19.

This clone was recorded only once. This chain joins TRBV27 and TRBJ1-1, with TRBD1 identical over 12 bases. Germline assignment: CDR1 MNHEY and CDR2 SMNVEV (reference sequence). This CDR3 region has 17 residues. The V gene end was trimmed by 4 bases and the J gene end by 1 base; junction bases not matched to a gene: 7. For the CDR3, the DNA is TGTGCCAGCAGTTGGGACAGGGGGCGAATGGAGAACACTGAAGCTTTCTTT. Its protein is CASSWDRGRMENTEAFF.

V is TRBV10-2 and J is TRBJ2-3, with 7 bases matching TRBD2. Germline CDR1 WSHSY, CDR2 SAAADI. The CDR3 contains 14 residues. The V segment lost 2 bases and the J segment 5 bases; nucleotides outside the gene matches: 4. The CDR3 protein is CASSEMGGEDTQYF. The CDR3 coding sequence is TGCGCCAGCAGTGAGATGGGGGGGGAAGATACGCAGTATTTT.

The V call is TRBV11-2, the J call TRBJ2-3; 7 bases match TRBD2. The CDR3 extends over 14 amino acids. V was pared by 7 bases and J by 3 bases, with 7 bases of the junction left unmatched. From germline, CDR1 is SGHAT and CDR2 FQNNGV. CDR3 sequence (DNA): TGTGCCAGCACAAGCGGGGCCTCAACAGATACGCAGTATTTT. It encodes CASTSGASTDTQYF.

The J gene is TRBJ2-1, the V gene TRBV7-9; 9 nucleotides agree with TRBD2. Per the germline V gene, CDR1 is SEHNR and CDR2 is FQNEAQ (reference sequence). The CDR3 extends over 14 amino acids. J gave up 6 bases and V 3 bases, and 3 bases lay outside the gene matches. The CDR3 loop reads CASSFGGRANEQFF. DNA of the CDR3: TGTGCCAGCAGCTTCGGCGGGAGGGCCAATGAGCAGTTCTTC.

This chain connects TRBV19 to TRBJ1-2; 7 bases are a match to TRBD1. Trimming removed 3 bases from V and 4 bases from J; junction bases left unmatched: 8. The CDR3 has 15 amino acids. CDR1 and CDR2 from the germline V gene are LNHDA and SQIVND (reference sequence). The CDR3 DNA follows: TGTGCCAGTAGTATTGGAGGGGGCGCTGGCTATGGCTACACCTTC. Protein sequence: CASSIGGGAGYGYTF.

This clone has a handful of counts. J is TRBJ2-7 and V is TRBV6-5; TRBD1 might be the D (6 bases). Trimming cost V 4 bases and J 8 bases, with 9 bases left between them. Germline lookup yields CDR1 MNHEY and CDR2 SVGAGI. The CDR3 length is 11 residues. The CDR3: CASSWTVQQYF. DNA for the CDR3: TGTGCCAGCAGTTGGACAGTTCAGCAGTACTTC.

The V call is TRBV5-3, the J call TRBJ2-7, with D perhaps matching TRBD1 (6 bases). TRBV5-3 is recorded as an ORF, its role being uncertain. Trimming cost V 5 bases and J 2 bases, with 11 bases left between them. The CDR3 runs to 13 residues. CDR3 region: CARRRDNTYEQYF. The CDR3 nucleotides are TGTGCCAGAAGACGGGACAATACCTACGAGCAGTACTTC.

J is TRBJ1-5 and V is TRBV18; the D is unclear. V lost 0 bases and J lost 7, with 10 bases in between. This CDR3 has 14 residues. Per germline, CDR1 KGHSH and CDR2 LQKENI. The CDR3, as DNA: TGTGCCAGCTCACCACCCCTTTCGGGGCAGCCCCAGCATTTT. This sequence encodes CASSPPLSGQPQHF.

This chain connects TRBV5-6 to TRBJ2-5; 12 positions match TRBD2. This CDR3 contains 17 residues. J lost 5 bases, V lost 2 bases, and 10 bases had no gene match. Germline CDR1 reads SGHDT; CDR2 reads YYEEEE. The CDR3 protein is CASSFWASGRAWETQYF. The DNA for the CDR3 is TGTGCCAGCAGCTTCTGGGCTAGCGGGAGGGCCTGGGAGACCCAGTACTTC.

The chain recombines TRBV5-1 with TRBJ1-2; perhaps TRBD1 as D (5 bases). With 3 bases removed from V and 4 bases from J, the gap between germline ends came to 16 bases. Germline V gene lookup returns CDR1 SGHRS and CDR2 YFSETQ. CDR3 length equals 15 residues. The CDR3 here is CASSSQGTAAYGYTF. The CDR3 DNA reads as TGCGCCAGCAGCTCTCAGGGCACCGCGGCCTATGGCTACACCTTC.

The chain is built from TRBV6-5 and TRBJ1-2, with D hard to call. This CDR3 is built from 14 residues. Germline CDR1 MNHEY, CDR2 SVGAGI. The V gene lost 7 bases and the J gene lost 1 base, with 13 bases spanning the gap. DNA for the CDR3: TGTGCCAGCAAAGAAGACGGGAGTAACTATGGCTACACCTTC. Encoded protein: CASKEDGSNYGYTF.

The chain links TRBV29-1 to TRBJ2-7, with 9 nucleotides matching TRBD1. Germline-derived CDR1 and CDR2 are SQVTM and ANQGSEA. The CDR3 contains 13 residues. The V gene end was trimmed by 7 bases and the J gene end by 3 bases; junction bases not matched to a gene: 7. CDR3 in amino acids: CSAGQGIVYEQYF. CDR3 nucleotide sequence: TGCAGCGCGGGACAGGGAATTGTCTACGAGCAGTACTTC.

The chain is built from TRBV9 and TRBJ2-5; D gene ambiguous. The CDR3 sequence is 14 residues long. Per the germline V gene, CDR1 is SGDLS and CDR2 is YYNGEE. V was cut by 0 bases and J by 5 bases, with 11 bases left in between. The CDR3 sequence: CASSVGVSRETQYF. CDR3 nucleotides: TGTGCCAGCAGCGTAGGGGTCTCTAGGGAGACCCAGTACTTC.

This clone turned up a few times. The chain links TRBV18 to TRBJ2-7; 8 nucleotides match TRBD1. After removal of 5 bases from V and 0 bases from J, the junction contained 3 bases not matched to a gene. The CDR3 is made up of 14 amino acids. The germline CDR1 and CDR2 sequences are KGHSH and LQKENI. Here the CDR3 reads CASSTGQASYEQYF. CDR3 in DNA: TGTGCCAGCTCAACGGGACAGGCCTCCTACGAGCAGTACTTC. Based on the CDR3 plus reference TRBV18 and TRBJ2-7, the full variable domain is NAGVMQNPRHLVRRRGQEARLRCSPMKGHSHVYWYRQLPEEGLKFMVYLQKENIIDESGMPKERFSAEFPKEGPSILRIQQVVRGDSAAYFCASSTGQASYEQYFGPGTRLTVT.

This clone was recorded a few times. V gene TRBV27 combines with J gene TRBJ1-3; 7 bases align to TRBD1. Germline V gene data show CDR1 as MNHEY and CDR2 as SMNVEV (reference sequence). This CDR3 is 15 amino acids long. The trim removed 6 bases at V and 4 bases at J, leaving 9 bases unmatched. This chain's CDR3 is CASRPTGLSGNTIYF. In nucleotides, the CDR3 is TGTGCCAGCAGGCCGACAGGGCTCTCGGGAAACACCATATATTTT.

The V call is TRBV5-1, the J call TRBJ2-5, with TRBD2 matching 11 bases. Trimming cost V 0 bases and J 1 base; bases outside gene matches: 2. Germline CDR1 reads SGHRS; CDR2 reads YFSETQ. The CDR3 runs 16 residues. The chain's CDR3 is CASSLASGGTQETQYF. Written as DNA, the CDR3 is TGCGCCAGCAGCTTGGCTAGCGGGGGGACCCAAGAGACCCAGTACTTC.

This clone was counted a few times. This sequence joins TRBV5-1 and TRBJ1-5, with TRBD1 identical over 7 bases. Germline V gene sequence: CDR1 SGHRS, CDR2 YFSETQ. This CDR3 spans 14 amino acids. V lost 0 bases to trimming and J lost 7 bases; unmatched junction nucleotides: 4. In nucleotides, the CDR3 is TGCGCCAGCAGCTTGGGCCCAGGGGGACAGCCCCAGCATTTT. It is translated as CASSLGPGGQPQHF. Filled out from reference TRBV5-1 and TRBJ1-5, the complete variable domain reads KAGVTQTPRYLIKTRGQQVTLSCSPISGHRSVSWYQQTPGQGLQFLFEYFSETQRNKGNFPGRFSGRQFSNSRSEMNVSTLELGDSALYLCASSLGPGGQPQHFGDGTRLSIL.

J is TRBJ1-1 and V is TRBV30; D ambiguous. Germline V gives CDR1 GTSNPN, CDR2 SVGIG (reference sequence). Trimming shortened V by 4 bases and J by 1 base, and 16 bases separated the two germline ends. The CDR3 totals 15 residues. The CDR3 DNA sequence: TGTGCCTGGAAGGAGGGCGACACTTGGAACACTGAAGCTTTCTTT. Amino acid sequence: CAWKEGDTWNTEAFF.

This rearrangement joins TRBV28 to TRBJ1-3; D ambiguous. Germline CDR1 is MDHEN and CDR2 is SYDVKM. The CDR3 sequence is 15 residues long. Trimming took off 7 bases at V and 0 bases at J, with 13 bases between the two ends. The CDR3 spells CASIGSHHSGNTIYF. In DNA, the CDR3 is TGTGCCAGCATCGGGTCTCATCACTCTGGAAACACCATATATTTT.

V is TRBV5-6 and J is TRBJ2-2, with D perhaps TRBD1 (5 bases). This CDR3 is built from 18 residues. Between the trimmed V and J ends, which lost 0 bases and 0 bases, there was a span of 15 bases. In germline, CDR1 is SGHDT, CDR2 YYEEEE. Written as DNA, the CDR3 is TGTGCCAGCAGCTTGGTCGGACACCCGTTCGCGAACACCGGGGAGCTGTTTTTT. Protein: CASSLVGHPFANTGELFF.

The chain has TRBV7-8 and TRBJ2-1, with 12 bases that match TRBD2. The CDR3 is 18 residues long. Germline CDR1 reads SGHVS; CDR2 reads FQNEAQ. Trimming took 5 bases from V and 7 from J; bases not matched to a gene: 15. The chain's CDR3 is CASSLLAGGLGGWNEQFF. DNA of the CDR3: TGTGCCAGCAGCCTACTAGCGGGGGGCCTTGGGGGTTGGAATGAGCAGTTCTTC.

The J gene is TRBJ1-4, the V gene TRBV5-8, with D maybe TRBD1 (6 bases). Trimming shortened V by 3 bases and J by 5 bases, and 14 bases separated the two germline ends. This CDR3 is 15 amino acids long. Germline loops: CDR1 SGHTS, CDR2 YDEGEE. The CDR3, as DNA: TGTGCCAGCAGCTCCGCGGACAGTCTGAATGAAAAACTGTTTTTT. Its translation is CASSSADSLNEKLFF.

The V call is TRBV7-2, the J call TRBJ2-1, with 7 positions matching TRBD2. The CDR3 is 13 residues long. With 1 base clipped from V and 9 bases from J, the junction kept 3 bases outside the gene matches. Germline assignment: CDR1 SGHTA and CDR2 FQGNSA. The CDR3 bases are TGTGCCAGCAGCTTAGTGGGGAGGGGTGAGCAGTTCTTC. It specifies CASSLVGRGEQFF.

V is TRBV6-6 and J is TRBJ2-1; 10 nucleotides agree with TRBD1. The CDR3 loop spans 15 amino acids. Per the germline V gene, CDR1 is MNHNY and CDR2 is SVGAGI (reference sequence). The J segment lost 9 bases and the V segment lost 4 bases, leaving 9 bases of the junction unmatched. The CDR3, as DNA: TGTGCCAGCAGTTCTTCTGGGACAGGGGTTACTGAGCAGTTCTTC. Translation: CASSSSGTGVTEQFF.

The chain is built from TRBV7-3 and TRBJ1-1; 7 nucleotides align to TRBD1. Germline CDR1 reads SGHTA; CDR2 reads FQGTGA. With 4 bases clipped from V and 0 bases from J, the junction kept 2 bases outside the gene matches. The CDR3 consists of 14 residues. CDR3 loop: CASSSGQMNTEAFF. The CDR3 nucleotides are TGTGCCAGCAGCTCGGGACAGATGAACACTGAAGCTTTCTTT.

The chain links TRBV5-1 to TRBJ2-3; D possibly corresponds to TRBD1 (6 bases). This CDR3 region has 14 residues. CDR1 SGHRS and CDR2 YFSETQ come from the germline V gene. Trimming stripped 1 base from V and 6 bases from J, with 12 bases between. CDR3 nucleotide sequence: TGCGCCAGCAGCTTGCTAGGGGGTGGGGATACGCAGTATTTT. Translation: CASSLLGGGDTQYF.

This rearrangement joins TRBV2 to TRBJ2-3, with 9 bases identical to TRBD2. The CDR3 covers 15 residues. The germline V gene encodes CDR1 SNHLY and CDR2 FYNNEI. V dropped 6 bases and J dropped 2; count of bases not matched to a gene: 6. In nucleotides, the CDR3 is TGTGCCAGCAGACAGACTAGCGGATACACAGATACGCAGTATTTT. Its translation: CASRQTSGYTDTQYF.

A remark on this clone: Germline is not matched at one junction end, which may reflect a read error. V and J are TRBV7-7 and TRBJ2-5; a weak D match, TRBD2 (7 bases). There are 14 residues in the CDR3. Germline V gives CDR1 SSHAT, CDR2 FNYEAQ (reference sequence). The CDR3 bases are TGTGCTAGCAGCTTAGTGACGGGGGGCAAGACCCAGTACTTC. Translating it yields CASSLVTGGKTQYF.

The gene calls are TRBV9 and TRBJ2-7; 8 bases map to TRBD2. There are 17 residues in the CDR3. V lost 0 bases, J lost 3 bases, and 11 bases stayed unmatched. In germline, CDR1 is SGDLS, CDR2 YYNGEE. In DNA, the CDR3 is TGTGCCAGCAGCGTAGGAGCGGGAGATGGTTATTTCTACGAGCAGTACTTC. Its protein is CASSVGAGDGYFYEQYF.

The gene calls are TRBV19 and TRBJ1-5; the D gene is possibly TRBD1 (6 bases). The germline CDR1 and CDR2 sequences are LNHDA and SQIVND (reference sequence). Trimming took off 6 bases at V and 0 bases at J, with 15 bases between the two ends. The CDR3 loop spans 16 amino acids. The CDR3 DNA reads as TGTGCCAGTAGCGGGGGGACAATATATAGCAATCAGCCCCAGCATTTT. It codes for CASSGGTIYSNQPQHF. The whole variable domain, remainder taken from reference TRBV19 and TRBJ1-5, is DGGITQSPKYLFRKEGQNVTLSCEQNLNHDAMYWYRQDPGQGLRLIYYSQIVNDFQKGDIAEGYSVSREKKESFPLTVTSAQKNPTAFYLCASSGGTIYSNQPQHFGDGTRLSIL.

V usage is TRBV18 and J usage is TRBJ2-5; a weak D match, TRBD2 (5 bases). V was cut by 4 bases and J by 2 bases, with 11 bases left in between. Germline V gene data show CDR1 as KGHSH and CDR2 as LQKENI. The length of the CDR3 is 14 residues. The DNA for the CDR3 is TGTGCCAGCTCACGCCGCGGACTTCAAGAGACCCAGTACTTC. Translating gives CASSRRGLQETQYF.

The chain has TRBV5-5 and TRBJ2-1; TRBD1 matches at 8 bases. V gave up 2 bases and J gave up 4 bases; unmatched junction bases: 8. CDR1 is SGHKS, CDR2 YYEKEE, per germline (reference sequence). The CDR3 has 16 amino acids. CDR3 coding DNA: TGTGCCAGCAGCTTTCTCCGGACAGGGAGGTACAATGAGCAGTTCTTC. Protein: CASSFLRTGRYNEQFF.